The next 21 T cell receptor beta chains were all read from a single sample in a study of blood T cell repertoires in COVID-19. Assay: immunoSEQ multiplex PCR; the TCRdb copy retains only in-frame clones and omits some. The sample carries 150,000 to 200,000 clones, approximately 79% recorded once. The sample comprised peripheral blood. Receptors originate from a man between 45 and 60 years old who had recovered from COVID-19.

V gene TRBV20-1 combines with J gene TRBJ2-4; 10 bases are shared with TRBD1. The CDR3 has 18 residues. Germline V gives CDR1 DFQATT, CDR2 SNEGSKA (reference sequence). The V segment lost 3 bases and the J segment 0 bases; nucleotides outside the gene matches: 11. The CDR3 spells CSASRPGQGRIAKNIQYF. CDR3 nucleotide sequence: TGCAGTGCTAGTAGACCGGGACAGGGGCGAATAGCCAAAAACATTCAGTACTTC.

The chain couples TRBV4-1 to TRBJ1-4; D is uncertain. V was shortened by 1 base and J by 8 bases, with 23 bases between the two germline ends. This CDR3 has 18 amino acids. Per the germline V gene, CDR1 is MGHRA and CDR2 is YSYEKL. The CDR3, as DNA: TGCGCCAGCAGCCAAGTCGAGGTTTCTCTATGGCAGCTCGAAAAACTGTTTTTT. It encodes CASSQVEVSLWQLEKLFF.

The CDR3 sequence: CASSLPGGVTEAFF. Here the CDR3 DNA reads TGCGCCAGCAGCTTGCCGGGGGGAGTCACTGAAGCTTTCTTT. The chain is built from TRBV5-1 and TRBJ1-1, with D tentatively TRBD1 (5 bases). Germline V lookup: CDR1 SGHRS, CDR2 YFSETQ. The CDR3 spans 14 residues. The ends were cut back, 1 base at V and 4 bases at J, with 11 bases in the middle.

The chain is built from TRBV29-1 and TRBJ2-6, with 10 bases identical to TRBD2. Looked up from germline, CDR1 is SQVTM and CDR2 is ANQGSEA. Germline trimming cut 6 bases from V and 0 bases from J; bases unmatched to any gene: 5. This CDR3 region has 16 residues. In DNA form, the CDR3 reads TGCAGCGTGACTAGCGGGCAACACTCTGGGGCCAACGTCCTGACTTTC. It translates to CSVTSGQHSGANVLTF.

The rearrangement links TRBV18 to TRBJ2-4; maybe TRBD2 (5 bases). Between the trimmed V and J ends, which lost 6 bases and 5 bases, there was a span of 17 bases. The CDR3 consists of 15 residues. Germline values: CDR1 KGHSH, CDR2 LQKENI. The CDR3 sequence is CASSKASGLENIQYF. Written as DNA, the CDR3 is TGTGCCAGCTCGAAGGCTTCCGGACTGGAAAACATTCAGTACTTC.

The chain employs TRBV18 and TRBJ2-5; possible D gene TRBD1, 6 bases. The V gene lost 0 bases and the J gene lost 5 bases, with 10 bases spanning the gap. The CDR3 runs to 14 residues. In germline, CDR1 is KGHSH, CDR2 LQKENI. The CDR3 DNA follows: TGTGCCAGCTCACCACCGGGGGCTCGGGAGACCCAGTACTTC. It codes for CASSPPGARETQYF.

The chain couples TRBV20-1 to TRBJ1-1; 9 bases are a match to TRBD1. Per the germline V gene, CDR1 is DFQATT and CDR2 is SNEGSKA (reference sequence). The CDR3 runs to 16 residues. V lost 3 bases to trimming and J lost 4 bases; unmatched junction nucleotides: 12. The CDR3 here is CSASTGGASSFTEAFF. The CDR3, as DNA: TGCAGTGCTAGTACAGGGGGCGCTTCCTCGTTCACTGAAGCTTTCTTT.

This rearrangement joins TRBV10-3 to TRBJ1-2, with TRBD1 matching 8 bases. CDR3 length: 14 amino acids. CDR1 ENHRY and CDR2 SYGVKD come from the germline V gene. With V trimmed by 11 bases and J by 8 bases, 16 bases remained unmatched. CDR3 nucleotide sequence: TGTGCCTCAAACGGACAGGGCGGCTCGGGAGGCTACACCTTC. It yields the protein CASNGQGGSGGYTF.

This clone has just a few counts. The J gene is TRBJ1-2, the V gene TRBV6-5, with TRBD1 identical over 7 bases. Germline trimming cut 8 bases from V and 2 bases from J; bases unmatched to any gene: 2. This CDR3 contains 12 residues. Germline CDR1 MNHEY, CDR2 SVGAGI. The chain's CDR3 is CASPGQNYGYTF. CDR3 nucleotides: TGTGCCAGCCCGGGACAGAACTATGGCTACACCTTC.

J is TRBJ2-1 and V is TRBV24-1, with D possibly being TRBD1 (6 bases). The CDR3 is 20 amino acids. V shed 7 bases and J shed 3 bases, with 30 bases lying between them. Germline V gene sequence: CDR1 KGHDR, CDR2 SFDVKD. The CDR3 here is CATRHPGTRTSFQRYNEQFF. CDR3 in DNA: TGTGCCACCAGGCATCCCGGGACACGGACTTCCTTTCAACGCTACAATGAGCAGTTCTTC.

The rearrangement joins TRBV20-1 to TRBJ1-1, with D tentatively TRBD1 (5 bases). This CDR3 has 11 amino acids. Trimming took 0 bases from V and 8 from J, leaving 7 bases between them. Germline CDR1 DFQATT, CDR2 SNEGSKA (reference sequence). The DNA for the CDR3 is TGCAGTGCTAGAGACAGGGTCGAAGCTTTCTTT. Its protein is CSARDRVEAFF.

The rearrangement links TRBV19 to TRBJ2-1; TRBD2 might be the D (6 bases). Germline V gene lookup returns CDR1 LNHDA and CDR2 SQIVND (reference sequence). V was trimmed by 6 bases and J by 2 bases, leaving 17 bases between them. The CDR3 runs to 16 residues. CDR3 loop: CASRYASAQAYNEQFF. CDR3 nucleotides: TGTGCCAGTAGATACGCTAGCGCTCAAGCCTACAATGAGCAGTTCTTC.

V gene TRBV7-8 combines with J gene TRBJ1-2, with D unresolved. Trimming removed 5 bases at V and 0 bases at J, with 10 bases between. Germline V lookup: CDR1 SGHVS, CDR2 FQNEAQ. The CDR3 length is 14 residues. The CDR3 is CASSLRLPNYGYTF. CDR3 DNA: TGTGCCAGCAGCCTCAGACTTCCTAACTATGGCTACACCTTC.

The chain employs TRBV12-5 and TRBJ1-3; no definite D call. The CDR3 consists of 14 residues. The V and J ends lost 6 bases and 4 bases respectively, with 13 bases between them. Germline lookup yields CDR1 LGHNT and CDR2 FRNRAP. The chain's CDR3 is CASGQDRSGNTIYF. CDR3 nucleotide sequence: TGTGCTAGTGGCCAGGATAGGTCCGGAAACACCATATATTTT.

The CDR3 here is CAISEPTQRGRNNEQFF. As DNA, the CDR3 is TGTGCCATCAGTGAGCCGACCCAGCGGGGGAGGAACAATGAGCAGTTCTTC. The chain combines TRBV10-3 with TRBJ2-1; 8 bases are a match to TRBD2. Germline V CDR1 and CDR2: ENHRY, SYGVKD. The trim removed 2 bases at V and 5 bases at J, leaving 11 bases unmatched. The CDR3 has 17 amino acids.

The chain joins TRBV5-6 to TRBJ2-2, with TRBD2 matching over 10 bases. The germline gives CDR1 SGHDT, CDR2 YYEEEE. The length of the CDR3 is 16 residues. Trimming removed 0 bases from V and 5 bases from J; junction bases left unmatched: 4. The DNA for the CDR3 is TGTGCCAGCAGCTTGGCTAGCGGGAGTTGGACCGGGGAGCTGTTTTTT. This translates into CASSLASGSWTGELFF.

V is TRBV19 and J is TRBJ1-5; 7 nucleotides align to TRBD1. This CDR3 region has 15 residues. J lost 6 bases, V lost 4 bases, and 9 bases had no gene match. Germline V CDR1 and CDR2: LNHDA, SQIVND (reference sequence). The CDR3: CASSKRATGLQPQHF. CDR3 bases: TGTGCCAGTAGTAAACGGGCGACAGGGCTTCAGCCCCAGCATTTT.

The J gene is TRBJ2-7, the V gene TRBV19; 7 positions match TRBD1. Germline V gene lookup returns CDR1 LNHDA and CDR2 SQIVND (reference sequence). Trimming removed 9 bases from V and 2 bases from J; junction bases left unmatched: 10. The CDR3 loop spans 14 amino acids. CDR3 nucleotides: TGTGCCAGCAACCCTCGGGACAGTACCTACGAGCAGTACTTC. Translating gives CASNPRDSTYEQYF.

As DNA, the CDR3 is TGTGCCAGCAGCTCCGGGACTACCCTTCTCGAGCAGTACTTC. Protein: CASSSGTTLLEQYF. The V and J genes are TRBV7-2 and TRBJ2-7; 7 bases are a match to TRBD2. The V gene end was trimmed by 4 bases and the J gene end by 6 bases; junction bases not matched to a gene: 9. Germline CDR1 reads SGHTA; CDR2 reads FQGNSA. The CDR3 contains 14 residues.

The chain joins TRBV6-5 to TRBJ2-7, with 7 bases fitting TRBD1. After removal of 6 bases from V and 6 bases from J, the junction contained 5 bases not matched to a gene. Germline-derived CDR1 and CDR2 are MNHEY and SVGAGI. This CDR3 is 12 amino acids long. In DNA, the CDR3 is TGTGCCAGCAGCCTAAGACAGGGCGAGCAGTACTTC. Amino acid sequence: CASSLRQGEQYF.

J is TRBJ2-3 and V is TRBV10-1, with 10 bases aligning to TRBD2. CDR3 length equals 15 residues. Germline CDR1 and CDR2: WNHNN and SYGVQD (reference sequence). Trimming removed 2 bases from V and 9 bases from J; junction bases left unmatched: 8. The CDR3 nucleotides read TGCGCCAGCAGTGAGATCCTAGCGGGAGCCGGGACGCAGTATTTT. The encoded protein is CASSEILAGAGTQYF.